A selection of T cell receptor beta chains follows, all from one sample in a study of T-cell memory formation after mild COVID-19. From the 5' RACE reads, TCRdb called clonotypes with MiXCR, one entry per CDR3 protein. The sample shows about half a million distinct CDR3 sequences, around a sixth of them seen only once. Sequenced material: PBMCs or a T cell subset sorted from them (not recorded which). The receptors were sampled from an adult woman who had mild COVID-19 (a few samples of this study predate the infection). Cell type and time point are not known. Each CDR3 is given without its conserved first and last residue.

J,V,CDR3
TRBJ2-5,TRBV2,ARSGGTFQETQY
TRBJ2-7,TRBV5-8,ASSYGTSGRTTSSYEQY
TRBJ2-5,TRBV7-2,ASSLVPGPEETQY
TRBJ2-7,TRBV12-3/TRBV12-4,ASSLAGVGNNEQY
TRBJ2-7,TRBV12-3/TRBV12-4,ASSPGGTMGEQY
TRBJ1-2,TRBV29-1,SVLVRGGFTYGYT
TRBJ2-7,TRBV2,ASSVPGPYEQY
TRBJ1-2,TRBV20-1,SAERLTGLYGYT
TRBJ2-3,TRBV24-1,ATSEAGIGTDTQY
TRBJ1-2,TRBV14,ASSQVGGQGNYGYT
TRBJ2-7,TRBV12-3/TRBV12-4,ASSSSGRYEQY
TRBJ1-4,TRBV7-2,ASSPGQTTNEKLF
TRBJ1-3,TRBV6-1,ASSLGGASGNTIY
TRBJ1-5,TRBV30,AWRNKRGVNQPQH
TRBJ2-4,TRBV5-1,ASSLTGNYVAKNIQY
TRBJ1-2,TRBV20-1,SAPPRRFSYGYT
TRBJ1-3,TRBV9,ASSAQLGNTIY
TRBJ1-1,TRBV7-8,ASSLDLFNWTGFLKGAF
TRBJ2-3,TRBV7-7,ASSLGGSGVGLH
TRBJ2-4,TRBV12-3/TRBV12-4,ASSPRLAGNIQY
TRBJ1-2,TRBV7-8,ASSLASNPGQNNYGYT
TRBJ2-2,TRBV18,ASSPRESNTGELF
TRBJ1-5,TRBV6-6,ASSQNRGNQPQH
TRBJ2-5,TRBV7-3,ASSSGQGATQY
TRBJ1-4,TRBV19,ASSIGYGGLSNEKLF
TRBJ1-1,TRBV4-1,ASGDRSFSEAF
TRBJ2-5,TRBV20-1,SAREVRGSKREETQY
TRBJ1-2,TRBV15,ATSRELTGYGYT
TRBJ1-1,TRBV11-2,ASSLGGTGPMNTEAF
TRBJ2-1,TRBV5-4,ASSWGEYNEQF
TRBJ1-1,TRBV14,ASSHRGRDTEAF
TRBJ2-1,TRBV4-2,ASSQPDTYNEQF
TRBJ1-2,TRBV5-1,ASSLAGTGTFYGYT
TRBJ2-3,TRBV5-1,ASSLATSGLTDTQY
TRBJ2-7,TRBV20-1,SARKLAGGYEQY
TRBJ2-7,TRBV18,ASSPPSSSSYEQY
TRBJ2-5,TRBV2,ASSEVIGTQY
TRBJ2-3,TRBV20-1,SARPGTGGGRQY
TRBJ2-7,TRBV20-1,SASGSDAYEQY
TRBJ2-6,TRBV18,ASSATVILSGANVLT
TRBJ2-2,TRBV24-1,ATRRDGNTGELF
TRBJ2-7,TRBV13,ASSLGYSPGLAGVWEQY